The T cell receptor (beta chain) described here comes from a study of T cells after yellow fever vaccination. At least ten counts were recorded for this clonotype. A process of 5'RACE template switching, which added a universal primer site and UMIs, was used to make TCR cDNA. TCRdb processed the 5' RACE reads anew with MiXCR; each CDR3 protein has one entry. This sample carries some 250,000 distinct CDR3 sequences, 3.6% of them seen once, and the ten largest clones take under 20%. Trimming left V 6 bases short and J 2 bases short, with 12 bases between. The CDR3 sequence is 14 residues long. Germline loops: CDR1 KGHSH, CDR2 LQKENI.

V and J are TRBV18 and TRBJ2-3; perhaps TRBD2 as D (6 bases). The sequences come from PBMCs, collected 15 days after the yellow fever booster vaccination. The TCR comes from a man aged 18-30 years who received the YFV17D yellow fever vaccine. CDR3 DNA: TGTGCCAGCTCGAGGGAGGTTTACACAGATACGCAGTATTTT. It translates to CASSREVYTDTQYF. Full variable domain (remainder filled in from reference TRBV18 and TRBJ2-3): NAGVMQNPRHLVRRRGQEARLRCSPMKGHSHVYWYRQLPEEGLKFMVYLQKENIIDESGMPKERFSAEFPKEGPSILRIQQVVRGDSAAYFCASSREVYTDTQYFGPGTRLTVL.